The present T cell receptor (beta chain) was sequenced within a study of blood T cell repertoires in COVID-19. Turning to the study itself: Sites across the United States, Italy and Spain contributed samples from acute and convalescent COVID-19. T cells, B-cell-depleted T cells, or PBMCs provided the cDNA or gDNA that served as material.

Patients in Seattle were enrolled during active infection, then followed longitudinally. After removal of 4 bases from V and 7 bases from J, the junction contained 6 bases not matched to a gene. Germline V CDR1 and CDR2: LNHDA, SQIVND (reference sequence). The CDR3 has 14 amino acids. Source study methods: Nucleated cell counts were estimated from reference gene primer amplification. TCRdb's copy holds only in-frame clones and misses some; the assay was immunoSEQ multiplex PCR. V and J calls and clone size follow that table, whereas D and trimming were derived from the DNA. The sample contains some 300,000 clones, 85% to 90% of which appear only once.

The chain carries TRBV19 and TRBJ2-2; 7 bases fit TRBD2. Input material: peripheral blood. This TCR came from a woman aged 25-40 years with COVID-19, enrolled during active disease. The chain's CDR3 is CASSNAGVRGELFF. For the CDR3, the DNA is TGTGCCAGTAGTAATGCGGGGGTGCGCGGGGAGCTGTTTTTT.